The following is a T cell receptor (beta chain) sequence with its context. Original analysis: The assay estimated nucleated cells by amplifying reference gene primers. The method was immunoSEQ multiplex PCR; TCRdb's version includes in-frame clones alone and lacks a portion of them. That table supplies the V and J calls and clone size; D and trimming were determined from the DNA. The data contain about 670,000 clones, 85% to 90% of them seen just once; the ten biggest clones take up roughly 0.25%. V was pared by 1 base and J by 11 bases, with 14 bases between. The germline V gene has CDR1 SGHTA and CDR2 FQGNSA. This CDR3 contains 13 residues. This record comes from a study of blood T cell repertoires in COVID-19. The wider study: The origin of the acute and convalescent COVID-19 samples was the United States, Italy and Spain. Sample material is recorded as cDNA or gDNA derived from T cells, B-cell-depleted T cells, or PBMCs.

The sample consisted of peripheral blood. The V call is TRBV7-2, the J call TRBJ1-1; D remains unclear. The TCR sequence derives from a woman aged 18 to 35 with acute or convalescent COVID-19. CDR3 loop: CASSLGGRAVAFF. The CDR3 nucleotides read TGTGCCAGCAGCTTAGGCGGCAGAGCTGTCGCTTTCTTT.